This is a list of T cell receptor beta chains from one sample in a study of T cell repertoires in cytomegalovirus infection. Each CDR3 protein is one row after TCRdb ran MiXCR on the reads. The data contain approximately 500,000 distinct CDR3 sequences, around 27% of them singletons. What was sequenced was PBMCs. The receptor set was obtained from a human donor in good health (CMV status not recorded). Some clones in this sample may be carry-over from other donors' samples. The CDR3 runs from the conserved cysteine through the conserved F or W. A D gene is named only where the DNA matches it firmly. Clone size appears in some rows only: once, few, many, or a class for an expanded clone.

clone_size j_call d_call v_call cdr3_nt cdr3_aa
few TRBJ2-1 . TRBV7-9 TGTGCCAGCAGTTACAGCTTAGCTTACAATGAGCAGTTCTTC CASSYSLAYNEQFF
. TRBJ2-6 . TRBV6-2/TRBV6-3 TGTGCCAGCGGTAAAGACCCCCCCAACGTCCTGACTTTC CASGKDPPNVLTF
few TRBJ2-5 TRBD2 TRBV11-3 TGTGCCAGCAGCTTGACGGGACTAGCGGGAGGGCCGGAGACCCAGTACTTC CASSLTGLAGGPETQYF
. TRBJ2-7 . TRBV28 TGTGCCAGCAGGCCCGACGCCTACGAGCAGTACTTC CASRPDAYEQYF
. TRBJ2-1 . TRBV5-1 TGCGCCAGCAGCTTGGTCCCCGGGGTAACCTACAATGAGCAGTTCTTC CASSLVPGVTYNEQFF
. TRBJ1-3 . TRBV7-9 TGTGCCAGCAGCTTAAAAATCCGGGGCGGAAGCTCTGGAAACACCATATATTTT CASSLKIRGGSSGNTIYF
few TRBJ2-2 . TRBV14 TGTGCCAGCAGCCAAAGGACCCTCCTCACCGGGGAGCTGTTTTTT CASSQRTLLTGELFF
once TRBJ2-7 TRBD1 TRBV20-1 TGCAGTGCTAGAGATCGGGACAGGGTCCACGAGCAGTACTTC CSARDRDRVHEQYF
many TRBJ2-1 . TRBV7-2 TGTGCCAGCAGCCAATTTACGTTGGCGACCCACCAATCCTACAATGAGCAGTTCTTC CASSQFTLATHQSYNEQFF
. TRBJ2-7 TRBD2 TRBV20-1 TGCAGTGCTAGTTTAGCGGGAGGGCTGAACGAGCAGTACTTC CSASLAGGLNEQYF
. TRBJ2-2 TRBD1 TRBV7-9 TGTGCCTTATCACAGGGGGCTAGGACCGGGGAGCTGTTTTTT CALSQGARTGELFF
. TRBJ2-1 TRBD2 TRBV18 TGTGCCAGCTCGGGACTAGAAGGCGGTGAGCAGTTCTTC CASSGLEGGEQFF
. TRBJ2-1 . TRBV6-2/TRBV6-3 TGTGCCAGCACCATCTCGGCTGGGTTTGAGCAGTTCTTC CASTISAGFEQFF
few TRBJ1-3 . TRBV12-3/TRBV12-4 TGTGCCAGCAGTGCACGGTTTTCTGGAAACACCATATATTTT CASSARFSGNTIYF
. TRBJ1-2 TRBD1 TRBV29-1 TGCAGCGTTAGCCCCGACAGGGGTTATGGCTACACCTTC CSVSPDRGYGYTF
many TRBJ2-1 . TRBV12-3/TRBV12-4 TGTGCCAGCAGTCCCTCCTCATTTAGGGGTGATGAGCAGTTCTTC CASSPSSFRGDEQFF
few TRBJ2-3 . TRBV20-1 TGCAGTGCTGATACCCGCCCGGGGACAGATACGCAGTATTTT CSADTRPGTDTQYF
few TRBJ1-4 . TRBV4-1 TGCGCCAGCAGCCTCCAAATGATCCCGGACGTCGTCAATGAAAAACTGTTTTTT CASSLQMIPDVVNEKLFF
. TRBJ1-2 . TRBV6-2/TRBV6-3 TGTGCCAGCAGTTTGGAGTTCTATGGCTACACCTTC CASSLEFYGYTF
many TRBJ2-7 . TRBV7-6 TGTGCCAGCAGCTTACAAGGGATAGACGTCTCCTACGAGCAGTACTTC CASSLQGIDVSYEQYF
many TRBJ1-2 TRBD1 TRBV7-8 TGTGCCAGCAGCCACCGGACAGGGGACGGCTACACCTTC CASSHRTGDGYTF
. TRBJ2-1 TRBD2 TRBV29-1 TGCAGCGTTCCGGGACTAGCGGGTGCGAGCTCCTACAATGAGCAGTTCTTC CSVPGLAGASSYNEQFF
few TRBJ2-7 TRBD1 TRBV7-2 TGTGCCAGCAGCTTTGAGGGGGCTCGCGAGCAGTACTTC CASSFEGAREQYF
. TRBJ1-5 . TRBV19 TGTGCCAGTAGATCGGGGCTTATTCCCCCCGCAAATCAGCCCCAGCATTTT CASRSGLIPPANQPQHF
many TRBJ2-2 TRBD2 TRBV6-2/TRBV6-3 TGTGCCAGCAGTTCACTAGCGGGAAGGACCGGGGAGCTGTTTTTT CASSSLAGRTGELFF
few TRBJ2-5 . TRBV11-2 TGTGCCAGCAGCGACACCGGACGGGGAGAGACCCAGTACTTC CASSDTGRGETQYF
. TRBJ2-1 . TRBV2 TGTGCCAGCAGTACGAACGGGGGTCTTGGTGAGCAGTTCTTC CASSTNGGLGEQFF
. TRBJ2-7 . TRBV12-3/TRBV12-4 TGTGCCAGCAGCCACCAAACTGGTTCCCTAACCTACGAGCAGTACTTC CASSHQTGSLTYEQYF
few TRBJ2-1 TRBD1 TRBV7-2 TGTGCCAGCAGCGTCCCCGGGACAGCCAACAATGAGCAGTTCTTC CASSVPGTANNEQFF
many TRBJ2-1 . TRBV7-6 TGTGCCAGCAGCCCCAGGCCGGCCAATGAGCAGTTCTTC CASSPRPANEQFF
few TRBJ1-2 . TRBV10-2 TGCGCCAGCAGTGAGATGAGCTATGGCTACACCTTC CASSEMSYGYTF
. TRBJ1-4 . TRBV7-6 TGTGCCAGCAGCCCACCACAGGGTATGGCAACTAATGAAAAACTGTTTTTT CASSPPQGMATNEKLFF
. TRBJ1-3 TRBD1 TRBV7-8 TGTGCCAGCAGCTTAGTGGGACAGGGGAGAGTCGCTGGAAACACCATATATTTT CASSLVGQGRVAGNTIYF
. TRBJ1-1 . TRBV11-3 TGTGCCAGCAGCTTAGAGGACCTCACTGAAGCTTTCTTT CASSLEDLTEAFF
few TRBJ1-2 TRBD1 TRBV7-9 TGTGCCAGCAGCCCCGAGGGGGCCGAACCCGGGGTGGTTGGCTACACCTTC CASSPEGAEPGVVGYTF
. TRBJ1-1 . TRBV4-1 TGCGCCAGCAGCCCCCGGGGGAGGGGCAAAAGGGACACTGAAGCTTTCTTT CASSPRGRGKRDTEAFF
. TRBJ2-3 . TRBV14 TGTGCCAGCAGCCAAGAGGGGCGTCTAGGCACAGATACGCAGTATTTT CASSQEGRLGTDTQYF
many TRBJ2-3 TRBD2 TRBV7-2 TGTGCCAGCAGGCCAGAGGGACTAGCGGGAGATACGCAGTATTTT CASRPEGLAGDTQYF
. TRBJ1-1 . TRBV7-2 TGTGCCAGCAGCTTCCTGGGACACCAGAACACTGAAGCTTTCTTT CASSFLGHQNTEAFF
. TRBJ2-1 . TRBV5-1 TGCGCCAGCAGCTGGGGGGCCTACAATGAGCAGTTCTTC CASSWGAYNEQFF
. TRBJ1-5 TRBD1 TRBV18 TGTGCCAGCTCACCGGGACAGGGTAGTCAGCCCCAGCATTTT CASSPGQGSQPQHF
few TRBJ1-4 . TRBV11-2 TGTGCCAGCAGCCGGGGCGGACAGTTGAAGGAGATTGAACTGTTTTTT CASSRGGQLKEIELFF
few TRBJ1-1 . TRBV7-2 TGTGCCAGCAGCCCCGACAGGATCTGGGACACTGAAGCTTTCTTT CASSPDRIWDTEAFF
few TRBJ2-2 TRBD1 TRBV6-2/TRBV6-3 TGTGCCAGCAAGGTGGCAGGGGGCACCGGGGAGCTGTTTTTT CASKVAGGTGELFF
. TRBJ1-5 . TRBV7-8 TGTGCCAGCAGCTTAGGCAGGCAGAGCAATCAGCCCCAGCATTTT CASSLGRQSNQPQHF
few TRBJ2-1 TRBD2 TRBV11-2 TGTGCCAGCAGTTTAATCAGCGGGAGGGCCAATGAGCAGTTCTTC CASSLISGRANEQFF
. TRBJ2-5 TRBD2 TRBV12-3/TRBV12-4 TGTGCCAGCAGGCTAGCGGGAGGGATGCGGGAGACCCAGTACTTC CASRLAGGMRETQYF
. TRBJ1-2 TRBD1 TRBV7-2 TGTGCCAGCAGCCTGGGACAGTTGGATCTTAACTATGGCTACACCTTC CASSLGQLDLNYGYTF
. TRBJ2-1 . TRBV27 TGTGCCAGCAGTTTATCGCTCGGGCCGGGGCAGTTCTTC CASSLSLGPGQFF
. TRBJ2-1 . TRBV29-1 TGCAGAGTTGGGTCCTCCTACAATGAGCAGTTCTTC CRVGSSYNEQFF
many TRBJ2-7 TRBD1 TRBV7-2 TGTGCCAGCAGCCCAGGGGGACAGGGTACCTACGAGCAGTACTTC CASSPGGQGTYEQYF
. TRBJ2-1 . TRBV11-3 TGTGCCAGCGGTTCCGTACAGGGTGAGCAGTTCTTC CASGSVQGEQFF